The 21 T cell receptor beta chains below were found in one sample sequenced in a study of shared clonotypes between healthy human individuals. Profiled with immunoSEQ multiplex PCR; TCRdb holds only in-frame clones, not every one. This repertoire shows 2 million to 3 million clones, approximately 93% found once; its top ten account for roughly 0.39%. Material for sequencing was naive CD4+ T cells from PBMCs. Subset meaning: CD45RA+ positively selected. Every receptor here comes from a man between 18 and 35 years old in good health. Some clones in this sample may be carry-over from other donors' samples.

In regard to this clone: One end of the junction varies from germline; a read error may be responsible. The chain links TRBV14 to TRBJ2-5; the D gene is possibly TRBD1 (7 bases). CDR1 and CDR2 (germline): SGHDN, FVKESK. The CDR3 sequence is 18 residues long. This CDR3 is CASSHLRDRTGVRETQYF. The CDR3 bases are TGTGCCAGCAGCCATCTTAGGGACAGAACGGGAGTGAGGGAGACTCAGTACTTC.

This chain links TRBV29-1 with TRBJ2-5; the match to TRBD1 covers 7 bases. The V and J ends lost 7 bases and 4 bases, in that order; junction bases with no gene match: 6. This CDR3 has 12 residues. Germline V gene data show CDR1 as SQVTM and CDR2 as ANQGSEA. The CDR3 loop is CSAGQARETQYF. CDR3 DNA: TGCAGCGCTGGACAGGCCCGAGAGACCCAGTACTTC.

The genes are TRBV7-9 and TRBJ1-1; no clear D. This CDR3 is 16 amino acids long. The germline V gene has CDR1 SEHNR and CDR2 FQNEAQ (reference sequence). The V and J ends lost 5 bases and 2 bases respectively, with 18 bases between them. The CDR3 sequence is CASSPFNSNRNTEAFF. The CDR3 bases are TGTGCCAGCAGCCCGTTCAATTCCAATAGAAACACTGAAGCTTTCTTT.

In the case of this clone: In the same sample, other DNA sequences code for this CDR3. This chain connects TRBV9 to TRBJ2-5; TRBD1 matches 7 bases. The V gene's germline CDR1 is SGDLS and CDR2 YYNGEE. Trimming cost V 2 bases and J 1 base; bases outside gene matches: 2. The CDR3 is made up of 14 amino acids. CDR3 coding DNA: TGTGCCAGCAGCGTTGGACAGGCCCAAGAGACCCAGTACTTC. It codes for CASSVGQAQETQYF.

This clone was counted between two and nine times. The chain has TRBV6-6 and TRBJ1-1; a possible D gene is TRBD1 (5 bases). V lost 4 bases to trimming and J lost 1 base, with 13 bases between them. In germline, CDR1 is MNHNY, CDR2 SVGAGI (reference sequence). The CDR3 consists of 15 residues. The CDR3 loop reads CASSSARTSNTEAFF. The CDR3 coding sequence is TGTGCCAGCAGTTCGGCTAGGACATCGAACACTGAAGCTTTCTTT.

The chain employs TRBV5-6 and TRBJ2-1, with D possibly TRBD2 on 6 matching bases. Germline V gene data show CDR1 as SGHDT and CDR2 as YYEEEE. Trimming shortened V by 0 bases and J by 0 bases, and 16 bases separated the two germline ends. CDR3 size: 18 residues. The CDR3 here is CASSLGLDLIRSYNEQFF. The CDR3 DNA reads TGTGCCAGCAGCTTGGGACTAGATTTAATTCGCTCCTACAATGAGCAGTTCTTC.

This clone came up a few times. The CDR3 is CAWTPGSFYGYTF. As DNA, the CDR3 is TGTGCCTGGACACCCGGGAGCTTCTATGGCTACACCTTC. This rearrangement joins TRBV30 to TRBJ1-2, with D hard to call. Trimming took 4 bases from V and 4 from J, leaving 13 bases between them. The CDR3 length is 13 residues. Germline V gene lookup returns CDR1 GTSNPN and CDR2 SVGIG (reference sequence). Combining the CDR3 with reference TRBV30 and TRBJ1-2 gives the whole variable domain SQTIHQWPATLVQPVGSPLSLECTVEGTSNPNLYWYRQAAGRGLQLLFYSVGIGQISSEVPQNLSASRPQDRQFILSSKKLLLSDSGFYLCAWTPGSFYGYTFGSGTRLTVV.

This chain joins TRBV4-1 and TRBJ2-7; D possibly corresponds to TRBD2 (6 bases). V was clipped by 1 base and J by 0 bases, with 13 bases between them. Germline V gives CDR1 MGHRA, CDR2 YSYEKL. This CDR3 is built from 16 residues. CDR3 protein: CASSQVPGGSSYEQYF. The CDR3 DNA reads TGCGCCAGCAGCCAAGTCCCCGGGGGTAGCTCCTACGAGCAGTACTTC.

CDR3 loop: CASSLFGNNSPLHF. CDR3 nucleotide sequence: TGTGCCAGCAGCTTGTTTGGAAACAATTCACCCCTCCACTTT. The chain has TRBV5-6 and TRBJ1-6, with D unresolved. The CDR3 runs to 14 residues. V shed 1 base and J shed 7 bases, with 9 bases lying between them. Germline V lookup: CDR1 SGHDT, CDR2 YYEEEE. Filled out from reference TRBV5-6 and TRBJ1-6, the complete variable domain reads DAGVTQSPTHLIKTRGQQVTLRCSPKSGHDTVSWYQQALGQGPQFIFQYYEEEERQRGNFPDRFSGHQFPNYSSELNVNALLLGDSALYLCASSLFGNNSPLHFGNGTRLTVT.

The rearrangement joins TRBV5-1 to TRBJ2-7, with D possibly TRBD2 on 5 matching bases. This CDR3 region has 14 residues. Germline lookup yields CDR1 SGHRS and CDR2 YFSETQ. V gave up 4 bases and J gave up 2 bases, with 13 bases separating them. CDR3 amino acids: CASSRGPTAYEQYF. In nucleotides, the CDR3 is TGCGCCAGCAGCCGGGGTCCCACGGCCTACGAGCAGTACTTC.

This clone was recorded a few times. The same CDR3 arises from other DNA sequences in this sample as well. The chain couples TRBV18 to TRBJ1-5; unclear D gene. There are 13 residues in the CDR3. Germline CDR1 is KGHSH and CDR2 is LQKENI. V was pared by 2 bases and J by 5 bases, with 7 bases between. The CDR3 DNA reads TGTGCCAGCTCACCAGGAGCGGATCAGCCCCAGCATTTT. This sequence encodes CASSPGADQPQHF. Full variable domain (remainder filled in from reference TRBV18 and TRBJ1-5): NAGVMQNPRHLVRRRGQEARLRCSPMKGHSHVYWYRQLPEEGLKFMVYLQKENIIDESGMPKERFSAEFPKEGPSILRIQQVVRGDSAAYFCASSPGADQPQHFGDGTRLSIL.

This clone is a singleton in its sample. The J gene is TRBJ2-3, the V gene TRBV5-1; D call uncertain. Trimming took off 0 bases at V and 10 bases at J, with 6 bases between the two ends. Germline CDR1 is SGHRS and CDR2 is YFSETQ. The CDR3 covers 11 residues. CDR3 protein: CASSLEGSQYF. CDR3 coding DNA: TGCGCCAGCAGCTTGGAAGGGTCGCAGTATTTT.

This sequence joins TRBV19 and TRBJ2-7; TRBD1 matches at 11 bases. The germline V gene has CDR1 LNHDA and CDR2 SQIVND (reference sequence). Losses at the gene ends were 5 bases for V and 7 bases for J; bases not matched to a gene: 10. The CDR3 sequence is 15 residues long. CDR3 nucleotides: TGTGCCAGTAGTCCCCCCGGACAGGGGGCGGGGGAGCAGTACTTC. It yields the protein CASSPPGQGAGEQYF.

The V and J genes are TRBV6-1 and TRBJ1-5; D not resolved. Germline CDR1 and CDR2: MNHNS and SASEGT. Trimming shortened V by 1 base and J by 0 bases, and 7 bases separated the two germline ends. The CDR3 has 15 residues. The DNA of the CDR3 is TGTGCCAGCAGTGAAGTTCTAGGTAGCAATCAGCCCCAGCATTTT. Its translation is CASSEVLGSNQPQHF.

J is TRBJ2-7 and V is TRBV4-3; 9 bases agree with TRBD1. In germline, CDR1 is LGHNA, CDR2 YSLEER. The CDR3 loop spans 15 amino acids. Trimming at V came to 1 base and at J to 5 bases, leaving 6 bases not matched to a gene. The DNA of the CDR3 is TGCGCCAGCAGCCAAGCGGGACAGGGACCCCACGAGCAGTACTTC. Amino acid sequence: CASSQAGQGPHEQYF.

Turning to this clone: The sample holds other DNA sequences that translate to the same CDR3. Written as DNA, the CDR3 is TGCGCCAGCAGCTCCGGGACCGACGGAGAGACCCAGTACTTC. Its translation is CASSSGTDGETQYF. The chain has TRBV5-1 and TRBJ2-5, with D possibly being TRBD1 or TRBD2 (5 bases each). The CDR3 covers 14 residues. In germline, CDR1 is SGHRS, CDR2 YFSETQ. The V end lost 3 bases, the J end lost 4 bases, and 13 bases lay between the germline ends.

The chain employs TRBV6-6 and TRBJ2-7; D is unclear. V dropped 4 bases and J dropped 6 bases, with 10 bases sitting between them. The CDR3 has 12 amino acids. The germline V gene has CDR1 MNHNY and CDR2 SVGAGI (reference sequence). The CDR3 nucleotides read TGTGCCAGCAGTTCCCGGTTTGCCGAGCAGTACTTC. The encoded protein is CASSSRFAEQYF.

This chain links TRBV27 with TRBJ2-1; D is undetermined. The CDR3 spans 16 residues. Trimming removed 2 bases from V and 4 bases from J, with 15 bases in between. Germline CDR1 and CDR2: MNHEY and SMNVEV (reference sequence). The CDR3, as DNA: TGTGCCAGCAGTTTAGTAGGTGCTCGGAGTTACAATGAGCAGTTCTTC. It translates to CASSLVGARSYNEQFF.

This clone came up a few times. This CDR3 is also generated by other DNA sequences in the sample. This chain uses TRBV5-1 with TRBJ2-2; a weak D match, TRBD2 (5 bases). The CDR3 spans 14 residues. Trimming stripped 2 bases from V and 1 base from J, with 6 bases between. Germline-derived CDR1 and CDR2 are SGHRS and YFSETQ. The CDR3 sequence: CASSLEGNTGELFF. CDR3 DNA: TGCGCCAGCAGCTTAGAGGGGAACACCGGGGAGCTGTTTTTT. The whole variable domain, remainder taken from reference TRBV5-1 and TRBJ2-2, is KAGVTQTPRYLIKTRGQQVTLSCSPISGHRSVSWYQQTPGQGLQFLFEYFSETQRNKGNFPGRFSGRQFSNSRSEMNVSTLELGDSALYLCASSLEGNTGELFFGEGSRLTVL.

As for this clone: Within the sample, other DNA sequences also encode this same CDR3. The chain uses TRBV7-9 and TRBJ2-3; D remains ambiguous. The V end lost 5 bases, the J end lost 1 base, and 7 bases lay between the germline ends. Germline V gives CDR1 SEHNR, CDR2 FQNEAQ (reference sequence). The CDR3 covers 13 residues. The CDR3 region is CASSPLGTDTQYF. The CDR3, as DNA: TGTGCCAGCAGCCCCCTTGGCACAGATACGCAGTATTTT.

V and J are TRBV5-1 and TRBJ2-5; 14 bases agree with TRBD2. The J segment lost 5 bases and the V segment lost 3 bases, leaving 9 bases of the junction unmatched. Germline lookup yields CDR1 SGHRS and CDR2 YFSETQ. This CDR3 has 17 residues. DNA for the CDR3: TGCGCCAGCAGCTCGTCGACTAGCGGGAGGGCAGGGGAGACCCAGTACTTC. Translating it yields CASSSSTSGRAGETQYF.